One and the same sample provided the 22 T cell receptor beta chains below, sequenced in a study of T-cell memory formation after mild COVID-19. MiXCR, run by TCRdb on the 5' RACE reads, gives a single entry per CDR3 protein. In the table there are approximately 98,000 distinct CDR3 sequences, 18% of which are singletons. Sequencing used PBMCs or a T cell subset sorted from them (not recorded which). The receptor source for this set is a man aged 18 to 29 who had mild COVID-19 (a few samples of this study predate the infection). Cell type and time point are not known.

The V and J genes are TRBV5-8 and TRBJ1-1, with TRBD1 matching 8 bases. Trimming removed 2 bases from V and 10 bases from J; junction bases left unmatched: 7. CDR3 length equals 13 residues. Germline-derived CDR1 and CDR2 are SGHTS and YDEGEE. CDR3 in amino acids: CASSFTGGLGAFF. The CDR3 region has the DNA TGTGCCAGCAGCTTTACAGGGGGATTAGGAGCTTTCTTT.

This rearrangement joins TRBV29-1 to TRBJ1-4; D unclear. The germline V gene encodes CDR1 SQVTM and CDR2 ANQGSEA. CDR3 length: 13 amino acids. The V and J ends lost 2 bases and 4 bases respectively, with 8 bases between them. The CDR3 DNA sequence: TGCAGCGTTGAACGGAGTTTTAATGAAAAACTGTTTTTT. It encodes CSVERSFNEKLFF.

This clonotype has just a few counts. The chain joins TRBV7-2 to TRBJ2-5; unclear D gene. From germline, CDR1 is SGHTA and CDR2 FQGNSA. This CDR3 is 13 amino acids long. The germline V and J ends were trimmed by 1 base and 7 bases, with 10 bases remaining between them. The CDR3 sequence is CASSLDSPPTQYF. The CDR3, as DNA: TGTGCCAGCAGCTTAGACTCCCCGCCGACCCAGTACTTC.

This clonotype appeared a few times. The CDR3 spells CASSSGQSQETQYF. DNA for the CDR3: TGCGCCAGCAGCTCGGGACAGTCTCAAGAGACCCAGTACTTC. The rearrangement joins TRBV5-1 to TRBJ2-5; TRBD1 matches at 7 bases. Looked up from germline, CDR1 is SGHRS and CDR2 is YFSETQ. The trim removed 3 bases at V and 2 bases at J, leaving 4 bases unmatched. This CDR3 is 14 amino acids long.

The table lists this clonotype with a few counts. CDR3 DNA sequence: TGTGCCAGCAGCTCACTAGCGGGGGCCGTCTACGAGCAGTACGTC. Encoded protein: CASSSLAGAVYEQYV. This chain uses TRBV7-3 with TRBJ2-7; 11 positions match TRBD2. The CDR3 spans 15 residues. V lost 4 bases, J lost 3 bases, and 5 bases stayed unmatched. The germline V gene encodes CDR1 SGHTA and CDR2 FQGTGA.

J is TRBJ2-3 and V is TRBV12-3 or TRBV12-4; 11 positions agree with TRBD2. J lost 7 bases, V lost 3 bases, and 6 bases had no gene match. The CDR3 extends over 15 amino acids. The CDR3 protein is CASSFLAGGLNTQYF. DNA of the CDR3: TGTGCCAGCAGTTTTCTAGCGGGGGGTCTGAATACGCAGTATTTT.

This clonotype was detected only a few times. The chain uses TRBV3-1 and TRBJ1-1; 7 nucleotides line up with TRBD1. The V segment lost 4 bases and the J segment 4 bases; nucleotides outside the gene matches: 6. The CDR3 length is 14 residues. CDR1 LGHDT and CDR2 YNNKEL come from the germline V gene (reference sequence). The CDR3 protein is CASSPLQGGTEAFF. CDR3 bases: TGTGCCAGCAGCCCACTCCAGGGGGGCACTGAAGCTTTCTTT.

This clonotype was seen more than once but under ten times. The rearrangement uses TRBV28 and TRBJ2-7; TRBD1 aligns across 11 bases. This CDR3 has 15 amino acids. Losses at the gene ends were 2 bases for V and 3 bases for J; bases not matched to a gene: 3. Per the germline V gene, CDR1 is MDHEN and CDR2 is SYDVKM. CDR3 sequence: CASSLVGQGGYEQYV. CDR3 in DNA: TGTGCCAGCAGTTTAGTGGGACAGGGGGGCTACGAGCAGTACGTC.

This clonotype was recorded many times. V and J are TRBV6-2 or TRBV6-3 and TRBJ2-7, with D possibly TRBD1 on 5 matching bases. The CDR3 is 13 residues long. Between the trimmed V and J ends, which lost 6 bases and 2 bases, there was a span of 11 bases. Germline CDR1 is MNHEY and CDR2 is SVGEGT. The CDR3: CASRPPDTYEQYV. In DNA form, the CDR3 reads TGTGCCAGCAGGCCCCCGGACACCTACGAGCAGTACGTC.

This clonotype has just a few counts. V is TRBV9 and J is TRBJ2-3; 13 nucleotides match TRBD2. V shed 0 bases, J shed 2 bases, and the junction held 12 bases outside the gene matches. Germline values: CDR1 SGDLS, CDR2 YYNGEE. The CDR3 covers 20 residues. The CDR3 region has the DNA TGTGCCAGCAGCGTAGAGGGACTAGCGGGGAGCCGGCGTCTCACAGATACGCAGTATTTT. Translation: CASSVEGLAGSRRLTDTQYF.

The V gene is TRBV7-2, the J gene TRBJ1-2; maybe TRBD1 (6 bases). V lost 5 bases and J 0 bases, leaving 25 bases between the germline ends. This CDR3 is 19 amino acids long. CDR1 and CDR2 (germline): SGHTA, FQGNSA. CDR3 in amino acids: CASSRRQVPGARSNYGYTF. In DNA, the CDR3 is TGTGCCAGCAGCAGACGACAGGTCCCGGGGGCACGCTCTAACTATGGCTACACCTTC.

This clonotype was counted a few times. J is TRBJ2-3 and V is TRBV29-1; D possibly corresponds to TRBD1 (6 bases). This CDR3 comprises 14 residues. Germline-derived CDR1 and CDR2 are SQVTM and ANQGSEA. The germline V and J ends were trimmed by 8 bases and 2 bases, with 17 bases remaining between them. The DNA for the CDR3 is TGCAGCTCATCAGGGGCTTGGGTCACAGATACGCAGTATTTT. Protein product: CSSSGAWVTDTQYF.

This chain uses TRBV25-1 with TRBJ2-5, with D possibly being TRBD1 or TRBD2 (6 bases each). V lost 3 bases and J 5 bases, leaving 13 bases between the germline ends. Germline V gene lookup returns CDR1 MGHDK and CDR2 SYGVNS. This CDR3 region has 14 residues. CDR3 DNA sequence: TGTGCCAGCAGTGATGGGGGGCCAGGGGAGACCCAGTACTTC. It is translated as CASSDGGPGETQYF. Full variable domain (missing parts from reference TRBV25-1 and TRBJ2-5): EADIYQTPRYLVIGTGKKITLECSQTMGHDKMYWYQQDPGMELHLIHYSYGVNSTEKGDLSSESTVSRIRTEHFPLTLESARPSHTSQYLCASSDGGPGETQYFGPGTRLLVL.

The CDR3 coding sequence is TGCAGCGTATCGATAGATGGCTACACCTTC. Translation gives CSVSIDGYTF. This chain connects TRBV29-1 to TRBJ1-2, with D hard to call. CDR3 length equals 10 residues. V was pared by 6 bases and J by 6 bases, with 8 bases between. Germline CDR1 SQVTM, CDR2 ANQGSEA.

This clonotype turned up a few times. This chain joins TRBV12-3 or TRBV12-4 and TRBJ2-7; unclear D gene. The CDR3 is 16 residues long. The V end was cut by 7 bases, the J end by 3 bases, with 22 bases between. This CDR3 is CASNDSSPHLSYEQYV. CDR3 bases: TGTGCCAGCAACGACTCCTCGCCCCACCTAAGCTACGAGCAGTACGTC.

In this sample, this clonotype turned up a few times. The rearrangement links TRBV30 to TRBJ2-1; the D is unclear. From germline, CDR1 is GTSNPN and CDR2 SVGIG (reference sequence). CDR3 length: 14 amino acids. The V end lost 2 bases, the J end lost 8 bases, and 16 bases lay between the germline ends. The CDR3 coding sequence is TGTGCCTGGAGTCCGCCGGGCCCTTACCATGAGCAGTTCTTC. Translating gives CAWSPPGPYHEQFF.

This clonotype was seen a few times. The chain joins TRBV6-6 to TRBJ1-1, with D unclear. Deletions cut 4 bases from V and 1 base from J, with 10 bases between. CDR3 length: 14 amino acids. Per germline, CDR1 MNHNY and CDR2 SVGAGI (reference sequence). The CDR3, as DNA: TGTGCCAGCAGTTCCCATGCAGGGAACACTGAAGCTTTCTTT. It encodes CASSSHAGNTEAFF.

This clonotype was counted once. V usage is TRBV10-3 and J usage is TRBJ1-1; tentative D call: TRBD1 (6 bases). Trimming left V 5 bases short and J 3 bases short, with 13 bases between. Germline lookup yields CDR1 ENHRY and CDR2 SYGVKD. The CDR3 has 14 residues. This CDR3 is CAISSRGSYTEAFF. The CDR3 nucleotides are TGTGCCATCAGTAGCAGGGGATCCTACACTGAAGCTTTCTTT.

The chain employs TRBV5-1 and TRBJ2-1; D is possibly TRBD2 (5 bases). The CDR3 extends over 14 amino acids. CDR1 SGHRS and CDR2 YFSETQ come from the germline V gene. V lost 7 bases and J 2 bases, leaving 13 bases between the germline ends. The CDR3 region is CASFTSGTYNEQFF. The CDR3 nucleotides read TGCGCCAGCTTCACGAGCGGTACCTACAATGAGCAGTTCTTC.

There are a few counts of this clonotype. The V call is TRBV15, the J call TRBJ2-2, with TRBD1 as a possible D gene (6 bases). The CDR3 length is 15 residues. CDR1 and CDR2 (germline): LNHNV, YYDKDF (reference sequence). V was shortened by 3 bases and J by 3 bases, with 11 bases between the two germline ends. The CDR3 nucleotides are TGTGCCACCAGCAGGTCAGGGGCGGACACCGGGGAGCTGTTTTTT. It codes for CATSRSGADTGELFF.

This clonotype appeared many times. This chain joins TRBV5-1 and TRBJ1-2, with a weak D call TRBD1 (6 bases). CDR1 and CDR2 (germline): SGHRS, YFSETQ. This CDR3 is built from 14 residues. The V end lost 0 bases, the J end lost 13 bases, and 19 bases lay between the germline ends. The CDR3 here is CASSLDGQSTLPTF. The CDR3 DNA is TGCGCCAGCAGCTTGGATGGACAGTCCACCCTTCCCACCTTC. Using reference TRBV5-1 and TRBJ1-2 for the parts outside the CDR3, the full variable domain is KAGVTQTPRYLIKTRGQQVTLSCSPISGHRSVSWYQQTPGQGLQFLFEYFSETQRNKGNFPGRFSGRQFSNSRSEMNVSTLELGDSALYLCASSLDGQSTLPTFGSGTRLTVV.

This clonotype was seen only a few times. The rearrangement uses TRBV4-3 and TRBJ2-5; 10 nucleotides agree with TRBD2. In germline, CDR1 is LGHNA, CDR2 YSLEER. The CDR3 runs 15 residues. J gave up 2 bases and V 0 bases, and 0 bases lay outside the gene matches. CDR3 in DNA: TGCGCCAGCAGCCAAGAACTAGCGGGGCAAGAGACCCAGTACTTC. Translation: CASSQELAGQETQYF.